This T cell receptor beta chain was documented in a study of blood T cell repertoires in COVID-19. The V end lost 3 bases, the J end lost 9 bases, and 21 bases lay between the germline ends. The germline V gene has CDR1 MDHEN and CDR2 SYDVKM. This CDR3 is built from 16 residues. Here immunoSEQ multiplex PCR was the method, and the copy in TCRdb shows in-frame clones only, minus some. The sample consists of 95,000 to 150,000 clones, 84% of them appearing once. This study enrolled people aged about 18 to 90 from about two dozen US geographic areas. Symptom resolution, clearance, or two negative PCRs marked the recovered donors of Cohort 3.

Sequencing was carried out using PBMCs or T cells enriched from blood (not recorded which). This rearrangement joins TRBV28 to TRBJ1-5, with D possibly being TRBD1 (5 bases). The TCR originated in a woman aged 30 to 39 who had recovered from COVID-19. CDR3 protein: CASSFSGAGPTTPQHF. As DNA, the CDR3 is TGTGCCAGCAGTTTTTCTGGGGCAGGGCCCACGACGCCCCAGCATTTT.